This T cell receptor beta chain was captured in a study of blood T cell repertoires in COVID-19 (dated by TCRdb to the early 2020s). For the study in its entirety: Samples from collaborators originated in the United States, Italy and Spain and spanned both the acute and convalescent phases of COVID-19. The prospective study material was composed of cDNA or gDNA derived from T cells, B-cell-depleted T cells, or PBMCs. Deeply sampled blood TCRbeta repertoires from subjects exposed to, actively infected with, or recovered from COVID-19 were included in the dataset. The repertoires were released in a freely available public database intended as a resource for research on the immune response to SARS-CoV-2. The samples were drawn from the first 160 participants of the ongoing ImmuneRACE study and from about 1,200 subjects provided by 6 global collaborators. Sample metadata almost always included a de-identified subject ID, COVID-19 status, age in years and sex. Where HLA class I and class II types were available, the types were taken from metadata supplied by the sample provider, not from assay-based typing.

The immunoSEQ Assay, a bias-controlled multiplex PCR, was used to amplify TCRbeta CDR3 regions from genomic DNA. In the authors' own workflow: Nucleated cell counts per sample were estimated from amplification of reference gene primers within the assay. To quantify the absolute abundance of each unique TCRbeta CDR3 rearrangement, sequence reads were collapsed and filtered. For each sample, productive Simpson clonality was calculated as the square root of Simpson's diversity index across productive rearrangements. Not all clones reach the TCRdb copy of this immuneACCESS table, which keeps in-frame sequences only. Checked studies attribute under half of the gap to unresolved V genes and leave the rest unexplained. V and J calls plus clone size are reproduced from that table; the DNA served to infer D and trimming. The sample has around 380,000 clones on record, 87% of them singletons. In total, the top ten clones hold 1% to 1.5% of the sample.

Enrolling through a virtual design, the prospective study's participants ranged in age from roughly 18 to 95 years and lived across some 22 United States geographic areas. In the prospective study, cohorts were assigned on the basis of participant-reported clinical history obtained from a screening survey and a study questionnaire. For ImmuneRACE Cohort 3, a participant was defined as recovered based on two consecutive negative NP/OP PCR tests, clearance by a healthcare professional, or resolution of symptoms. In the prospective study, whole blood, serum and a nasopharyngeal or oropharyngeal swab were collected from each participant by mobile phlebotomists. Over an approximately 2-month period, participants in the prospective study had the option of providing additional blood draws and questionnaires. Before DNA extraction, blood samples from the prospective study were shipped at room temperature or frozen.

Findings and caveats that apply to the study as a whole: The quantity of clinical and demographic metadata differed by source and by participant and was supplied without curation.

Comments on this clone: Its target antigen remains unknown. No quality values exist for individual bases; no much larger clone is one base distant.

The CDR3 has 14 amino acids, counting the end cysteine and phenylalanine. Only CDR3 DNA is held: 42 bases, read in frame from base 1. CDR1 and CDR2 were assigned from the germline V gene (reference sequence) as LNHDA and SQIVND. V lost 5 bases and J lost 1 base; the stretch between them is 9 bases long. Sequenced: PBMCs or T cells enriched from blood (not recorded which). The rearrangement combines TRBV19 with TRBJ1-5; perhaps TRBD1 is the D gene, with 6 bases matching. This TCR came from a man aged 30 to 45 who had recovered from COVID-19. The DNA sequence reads TGTGCCAGTAGTCTAACAGGGAGCAATCAGCCCCAGCATTTT. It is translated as CASSLTGSNQPQHF. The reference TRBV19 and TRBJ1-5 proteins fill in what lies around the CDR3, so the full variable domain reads DGGITQSPKYLFRKEGQNVTLSCEQNLNHDAMYWYRQDPGQGLRLIYYSQIVNDFQKGDIAEGYSVSREKKESFPLTVTSAQKNPTAFYLCASSLTGSNQPQHFGDGTRLSIL.